The next 24 T cell receptor beta chains were all read from a single sample in a study of control samples from healthy donors and cancer patients. Some clones are missing from TCRdb's copy, which holds only in-frame ones; the method was immunoSEQ multiplex PCR. The data hold approximately 100,000 clones, with over 65% observed a single time. What was sequenced was blood. The receptors stem from a woman aged 40 to 49 in good health.

The sample holds a few counts of this clone. This chain links TRBV6-5 with TRBJ2-2; weak D call: TRBD2 (5 bases). The CDR3 spans 12 residues. V was cut by 8 bases and J by 6 bases, with 10 bases left in between. The germline gives CDR1 MNHEY, CDR2 SVGAGI. CDR3 amino acids: CASRTWAGELFF. Written as DNA, the CDR3 is TGTGCCAGCCGGACTTGGGCCGGGGAGCTGTTTTTT.

This rearrangement joins TRBV7-2 to TRBJ2-7, with 8 bases lining up with TRBD2. V gave up 1 base and J gave up 1 base; unmatched junction bases: 3. Per germline, CDR1 SGHTA and CDR2 FQGNSA. The CDR3 contains 15 residues. As DNA, the CDR3 is TGTGCCAGCAGCTTAGGGGGACTAGGGTCCTACGAGCAGTACTTC. This gives the protein CASSLGGLGSYEQYF.

This clone was seen a single time. V gene TRBV18 combines with J gene TRBJ1-1; D possibly corresponds to TRBD1 (5 bases). Trimming took 3 bases from V and 5 from J, leaving 10 bases between them. CDR3 length: 13 residues. Germline V gene sequence: CDR1 KGHSH, CDR2 LQKENI. CDR3 bases: TGTGCCAGCTCACCGTGGGGGGGGACTGAAGCTTTCTTT. It yields the protein CASSPWGGTEAFF.

A word on this clone: Other DNA sequences of this sample code for an identical CDR3. The CDR3 DNA reads TGTGCCTGGAGATCGGGGGGGGATACGCAGTATTTT. Its protein is CAWRSGGDTQYF. V is TRBV30 and J is TRBJ2-3; 8 bases are a match to TRBD2. Germline V gene data show CDR1 as GTSNPN and CDR2 as SVGIG (reference sequence). The CDR3 consists of 12 residues. The V and J ends lost 3 bases and 6 bases, in that order; junction bases with no gene match: 2.

The V gene is TRBV6-4, the J gene TRBJ1-4; no definite D call. The germline gives CDR1 MRHNA, CDR2 SNTAGT. This CDR3 spans 14 amino acids. Trimming took 6 bases from V and 8 from J, leaving 16 bases between them. For the CDR3, the DNA is TGTGCCAGCAGCTCCCCGGACCGAGACGAAAAACTGTTTTTT. Translation: CASSSPDRDEKLFF.

This chain connects TRBV6-6 to TRBJ1-1; the match to TRBD1 covers 7 bases. This CDR3 contains 15 residues. Losses at the gene ends were 6 bases for V and 2 bases for J; bases not matched to a gene: 9. Germline loops: CDR1 MNHNY, CDR2 SVGAGI (reference sequence). The CDR3 is CASRNGDRDNTEAFF. The CDR3 DNA sequence: TGTGCCAGCAGGAACGGGGACAGAGATAACACTGAAGCTTTCTTT.

The chain carries TRBV29-1 and TRBJ2-7; weak D call: TRBD2 (5 bases). Per the germline V gene, CDR1 is SQVTM and CDR2 is ANQGSEA. The V end lost 2 bases, the J end lost 1 base, and 9 bases lay between the germline ends. This CDR3 spans 13 amino acids. CDR3 region: CSVETEGSYEQYF. Written as DNA, the CDR3 is TGCAGCGTTGAAACTGAGGGATCCTACGAGCAGTACTTC.

The V call is TRBV19, the J call TRBJ1-2; 7 bases align to TRBD1. After removal of 7 bases from V and 2 bases from J, the junction contained 7 bases not matched to a gene. The CDR3 runs to 14 residues. Looked up from germline, CDR1 is LNHDA and CDR2 is SQIVND (reference sequence). The CDR3 DNA follows: TGTGCCAGTACGCAGGGGGGGCAGAACTATGGCTACACCTTC. Protein product: CASTQGGQNYGYTF. Together with reference TRBV19 and TRBJ1-2, the CDR3 gives the full variable domain: DGGITQSPKYLFRKEGQNVTLSCEQNLNHDAMYWYRQDPGQGLRLIYYSQIVNDFQKGDIAEGYSVSREKKESFPLTVTSAQKNPTAFYLCASTQGGQNYGYTFGSGTRLTVV.

The rearrangement links TRBV30 to TRBJ1-2, with D perhaps matching TRBD1 (6 bases). The CDR3 is 12 residues long. Germline V gene data show CDR1 as GTSNPN and CDR2 as SVGIG (reference sequence). Trimming took 0 bases from V and 4 from J, leaving 6 bases between them. As DNA, the CDR3 is TGTGCCTGGAGTGTGGACAGCTATGGCTACACCTTC. Translating gives CAWSVDSYGYTF. Variable domain in full (rest from reference TRBV30 and TRBJ1-2): SQTIHQWPATLVQPVGSPLSLECTVEGTSNPNLYWYRQAAGRGLQLLFYSVGIGQISSEVPQNLSASRPQDRQFILSSKKLLLSDSGFYLCAWSVDSYGYTFGSGTRLTVV.

This clone was observed a few times. The chain carries TRBV7-9 and TRBJ2-5, with 7 positions matching TRBD1. This CDR3 is built from 15 residues. Germline V CDR1 and CDR2: SEHNR, FQNEAQ (reference sequence). The V and J ends lost 5 bases and 4 bases, in that order; junction bases with no gene match: 10. The DNA of the CDR3 is TGTGCCAGCAGCGCAACCGGGACAGCGAGAGAGACCCAGTACTTC. This codes for CASSATGTARETQYF.

This chain links TRBV5-6 with TRBJ2-2; the D gene is possibly TRBD1 (5 bases). CDR3 length equals 14 residues. V lost 4 bases and J 4 bases, leaving 11 bases between the germline ends. Looked up from germline, CDR1 is SGHDT and CDR2 is YYEEEE. Written as DNA, the CDR3 is TGTGCCAGCAGCACACAGGCAAGCACCGGGGAGCTGTTTTTT. The encoded protein is CASSTQASTGELFF.

The V gene is TRBV6-2 or TRBV6-3, the J gene TRBJ1-3; TRBD1 might be the D (6 bases). Germline loops: CDR1 MNHEY, CDR2 SVGEGT. The CDR3 contains 16 residues. V dropped 2 bases and J dropped 3 bases, with 14 bases sitting between them. The CDR3 spells CASSYPRQAGGNTIYF. CDR3 sequence (DNA): TGTGCCAGCAGTTACCCGAGACAGGCGGGTGGAAACACCATATATTTT.

This chain uses TRBV5-8 with TRBJ1-2, with D possibly TRBD1 on 6 matching bases. Germline CDR1 is SGHTS and CDR2 is YDEGEE. The CDR3 consists of 15 residues. The ends were cut back, 3 bases at V and 4 bases at J, with 16 bases in the middle. CDR3 sequence: CASSSWTETLYGYTF. CDR3 DNA: TGTGCCAGCAGCTCCTGGACAGAGACCCTCTATGGCTACACCTTC.

The chain has TRBV5-1 and TRBJ1-3; the D is unclear. V was pared by 0 bases and J by 4 bases, with 11 bases between. This CDR3 contains 15 residues. The V gene's germline CDR1 is SGHRS and CDR2 YFSETQ. The CDR3 nucleotides are TGCGCCAGCAGCTTGGCGCACAGCCAAGGAAACACCATATATTTT. Translation gives CASSLAHSQGNTIYF.

The gene calls are TRBV30 and TRBJ1-1; a weak D match, TRBD1 (5 bases). Trimming took off 1 base at V and 1 base at J, with 10 bases between the two ends. This CDR3 has 14 residues. Germline V gene sequence: CDR1 GTSNPN, CDR2 SVGIG (reference sequence). CDR3 protein: CAWSEGTANTEAFF. The DNA of the CDR3 is TGTGCCTGGAGTGAGGGGACGGCGAACACTGAAGCTTTCTTT.

The chain employs TRBV5-1 and TRBJ2-1; possibly TRBD2 for D (6 bases). The CDR3 extends over 15 amino acids. V lost 4 bases, J lost 6 bases, and 17 bases lay in between. Germline CDR1 is SGHRS and CDR2 is YFSETQ. CDR3 sequence reads: CASSPGTSALNEQFF. DNA of the CDR3: TGCGCCAGCAGCCCCGGGACTTCCGCCCTCAATGAGCAGTTCTTC.

The chain is built from TRBV5-5 and TRBJ2-3, with D possibly TRBD1 on 5 matching bases. The V end was cut by 0 bases, the J end by 6 bases, with 14 bases between. The CDR3 totals 15 residues. Per the germline V gene, CDR1 is SGHKS and CDR2 is YYEKEE (reference sequence). The CDR3 is CASSLALGSGDTQYF. The CDR3 DNA reads TGTGCCAGCAGCTTGGCCTTGGGATCAGGGGATACGCAGTATTTT.

The chain is built from TRBV9 and TRBJ2-2; D might be TRBD1 (5 bases). CDR3 length equals 15 residues. V lost 2 bases, J lost 1 base, and 9 bases lay in between. The germline gives CDR1 SGDLS, CDR2 YYNGEE. CDR3 loop: CASSVEGQNTGELFF. DNA for the CDR3: TGTGCCAGCAGCGTCGAAGGACAGAACACCGGGGAGCTGTTTTTT. Combining the CDR3 with reference TRBV9 and TRBJ2-2 gives the whole variable domain DSGVTQTPKHLITATGQRVTLRCSPRSGDLSVYWYQQSLDQGLQFLIQYYNGEERAKGNILERFSAQQFPDLHSELNLSSLELGDSALYFCASSVEGQNTGELFFGEGSRLTVL.

J is TRBJ2-2 and V is TRBV4-3, with 7 bases lining up with TRBD1. The J segment lost 3 bases and the V segment lost 2 bases, leaving 6 bases of the junction unmatched. This CDR3 is 16 amino acids long. Germline-derived CDR1 and CDR2 are LGHNA and YSLEER. DNA of the CDR3: TGCGCCAGCAGCCAACGACAGGGTCACTACACCGGGGAGCTGTTTTTT. Amino acid sequence: CASSQRQGHYTGELFF.

This clone turned up a few times. A read error may produce the germline difference seen at one junction end. The CDR3 loop is CSAREGTHVYF. Written as DNA, the CDR3 is TGCAGTGCGAGAGAGGGGACTCACGTCTACTTC. The chain recombines TRBV20-1 with TRBJ2-5; maybe TRBD2 (6 bases). CDR3 size: 11 residues. The germline CDR1 and CDR2 sequences are DFQATT and SNEGSKA (reference sequence).

The chain is built from TRBV19 and TRBJ2-5, with D hard to call. CDR1 is LNHDA, CDR2 SQIVND, per germline (reference sequence). This CDR3 contains 12 residues. The V and J ends lost 9 bases and 4 bases respectively, with 12 bases between them. CDR3 bases: TGTGCCAGCCGGGCTCGAGGAGAGACCCAGTACTTC. Amino acid sequence: CASRARGETQYF.

The rearrangement uses TRBV25-1 and TRBJ2-1; 7 bases agree with TRBD1. CDR1 is MGHDK and CDR2 is SYGVNS in the germline V gene. The CDR3 is 14 residues long. V was pared by 4 bases and J by 3 bases, with 3 bases of the junction left unmatched. The CDR3 loop is CASSVDRDYNEQFF. The CDR3 region has the DNA TGTGCCAGCAGTGTTGACAGGGACTACAATGAGCAGTTCTTC.

This clone was seen a few times. The V and J genes are TRBV6-6 and TRBJ2-7, with TRBD1 as a possible D gene (6 bases). The CDR3 length is 15 residues. V was trimmed by 6 bases and J by 1 base, leaving 16 bases between them. Germline V CDR1 and CDR2: MNHNY, SVGAGI (reference sequence). The CDR3 coding sequence is TGTGCCAGCAGGCCCAACGCAGGGACATCCTACGAGCAGTACTTC. This codes for CASRPNAGTSYEQYF.

The CDR3 region has the DNA TGTGCCAGCTCACATTTACCGGGAAGAGGGGCGAAAGAGAATTCACCCCTCCACTTT. As protein: CASSHLPGRGAKENSPLHF. V is TRBV18 and J is TRBJ1-6, with D perhaps matching TRBD1 (5 bases). V was pared by 4 bases and J by 7 bases, with 26 bases between. Germline V gives CDR1 KGHSH, CDR2 LQKENI. The CDR3 length is 19 residues.